The TCR beta chain under discussion was sequenced for a study of cytomegalovirus exposure and HLA in healthy donors. A multiplex PCR was run with 60 Vbeta primers and 13 Jbeta primers. Produced via immunoSEQ multiplex PCR; TCRdb's table is partial and in-frame only. The profile shows around 170,000 clones, about 80% of them singletons. In regard to this clone: The antigen is not known.

Findings of the study overall: Most of the TCR beta V segments (in an earlier analysis) were productive either about 87% or about 30% of the time. Most CMV-associated TCR beta chains were later found to appear HLA-restricted.

The sequence was obtained from a woman aged 25-40 years in good health and CMV-seronegative. Sequences were obtained from PBMCs.

CDR3 bases: TGTGCCAGCAGCCGGGGCCCTGACAGGTTTAACTATGGCTACACCTTC. Protein product: CASSRGPDRFNYGYTF. The V gene is TRBV7-2, the J gene TRBJ1-2; TRBD1 might be the D (6 bases). The germline CDR1 and CDR2 sequences are SGHTA and FQGNSA. Trimming removed 5 bases at V and 1 base at J, with 17 bases between. The CDR3 extends over 16 amino acids.